The 7 T cell receptor beta chains reported below all come from one sample, sequenced in a study of cytomegalovirus exposure and HLA in healthy donors. Produced via immunoSEQ multiplex PCR; TCRdb's table is partial and in-frame only. Of roughly 150,000 clones detected, around 87% appear once; the ten largest clones hold around 10%. Sequencing used PBMCs. The receptors here all came from a man aged 18 to 29 in good health and CMV-seropositive.

The chain is built from TRBV6-1 and TRBJ1-2, with D unresolved. Per the germline V gene, CDR1 is MNHNS and CDR2 is SASEGT. CDR3 length: 15 amino acids. V was trimmed by 5 bases and J by 1 base, leaving 14 bases between them. The CDR3 sequence is CASSSGMNVNYGYTF. The CDR3 DNA follows: TGTGCCAGCAGTTCGGGGATGAACGTTAACTATGGCTACACCTTC.

The sample holds a few counts of this clone. The chain uses TRBV7-6 and TRBJ1-5; 8 nucleotides agree with TRBD1. CDR3 length equals 14 residues. Germline V gene lookup returns CDR1 SGHVS and CDR2 FNYEAQ. The ends lost 5 bases at V and 7 bases at J; junction bases unmatched: 7. The CDR3 DNA sequence: TGTGCCAGCAGCCTCGGGACAGGATACCAGCCCCAGCATTTT. Its protein is CASSLGTGYQPQHF.

This rearrangement joins TRBV19 to TRBJ2-3; TRBD1 might be the D (6 bases). Trimming took off 4 bases at V and 1 base at J, with 12 bases between the two ends. The germline V gene has CDR1 LNHDA and CDR2 SQIVND (reference sequence). The CDR3 loop spans 15 amino acids. The CDR3 sequence: CASSTQGLGTDTQYF. Here the CDR3 DNA reads TGTGCCAGTAGTACACAGGGTTTGGGCACAGATACGCAGTATTTT.

The J gene is TRBJ1-5, the V gene TRBV4-2; no firm D call. With 0 bases removed from V and 3 bases from J, the gap between germline ends came to 6 bases. CDR3 length: 14 residues. The germline gives CDR1 LGHNA, CDR2 YNFKEQ. The CDR3 DNA reads TGTGCCAGCAGCCAAGACGGGATCAATCAGCCCCAGCATTTT. Protein: CASSQDGINQPQHF.

The V call is TRBV13, the J call TRBJ2-1; TRBD2 agrees at 12 bases. Unmatched junction bases numbered 2, after V lost 5 bases and J lost 3 bases. CDR3 length equals 15 residues. Germline V gene data show CDR1 as PRHDT and CDR2 as FYEKMQ (reference sequence). The CDR3 sequence: CASSGLAGLYNEQFF. As DNA, the CDR3 is TGTGCCAGCAGCGGACTAGCGGGGCTCTACAATGAGCAGTTCTTC.

This sequence joins TRBV19 and TRBJ2-2; 7 bases line up with TRBD1. The CDR3 covers 20 residues. Trimming cost V 6 bases and J 12 bases; bases outside gene matches: 31. Germline V lookup: CDR1 LNHDA, CDR2 SQIVND (reference sequence). The CDR3: CASSHKSPAGTVGVPRQLFF. DNA for the CDR3: TGTGCCAGTAGCCATAAGTCTCCCGCCGGGACAGTCGGAGTACCGCGCCAGCTGTTTTTT.

The chain joins TRBV7-9 to TRBJ2-3, with D maybe TRBD1 (7 bases). The CDR3 contains 19 residues. V dropped 5 bases and J dropped 5 bases, with 29 bases sitting between them. CDR1 is SEHNR and CDR2 is FQNEAQ in the germline V gene (reference sequence). CDR3 amino acids: CASSPRLRDRPQGGDTQYF. CDR3 nucleotide sequence: TGTGCCAGCAGCCCGAGACTCCGGGACAGACCTCAGGGGGGAGATACGCAGTATTTT.